A selection of T cell receptor beta chains follows, all from one sample in a study of T cell responses to AZD1222 COVID-19 vaccine. Only in-frame clones appear in the TCRdb table, and some are missing; sequencing was by immunoSEQ multiplex PCR. This table holds 95,000 to 150,000 clones, just under 90% found once. The sequencing here drew on peripheral blood, taken on day 0 of AZD1222 vaccination. The receptors were gathered from an adult in good health. Both conserved end residues are part of each CDR3. The order of the fields is clone size, J gene, D gene, V gene, CDR3 DNA, CDR3 protein. The D gene is left open where the match is weak. A clone size is listed for some rows: how often the clone was seen (once, few, many), or a class if it is expanded.

-	TRBJ2-2	TRBD1	TRBV6-4	TGTGCCTCTGGACAGGGGGCCACCGGGGAGCTGTTTTTT	CASGQGATGELFF
-	TRBJ1-1	-	TRBV12-3/TRBV12-4	TGTGCCAGCAGTTTTTTTGGGGCGACTGAAGCTTTCTTT	CASSFFGATEAFF
few	TRBJ1-4	-	TRBV29-1	TGCAGCGTTGGGATGGGCGACGAAAAACTGTTTTTT	CSVGMGDEKLFF
-	TRBJ1-1	-	TRBV19	TGTGCCAGTAAGTTGGGGGCGAACACTGAAGCTTTCTTT	CASKLGANTEAFF
-	TRBJ1-2	-	TRBV19	TGTGCCAGTACCCTATCATCGGGGACGGGCGCGGGGGGGTATGGCTACACCTTC	CASTLSSGTGAGGYGYTF
once	TRBJ2-7	-	TRBV3-1/TRBV3-2	TGTGCCAGCAGCCAAGATTTCGCGGGGTTGACCCCATACGAGCAGTACTTC	CASSQDFAGLTPYEQYF
-	TRBJ1-1	-	TRBV5-8	TGTGCCAGCAGCTCGGGGGAGGGGGGCTACACTGAAGCTTTCTTT	CASSSGEGGYTEAFF
-	TRBJ1-3	-	TRBV14	TGTGCCAGCAGCCTCCTATGGGGATCTGGAAACACCATATATTTT	CASSLLWGSGNTIYF
-	TRBJ2-7	-	TRBV19	TGTGCCAGTAACCTCGGGGAGCCCTCCTACGAGCAGTACTTC	CASNLGEPSYEQYF
-	TRBJ2-1	TRBD2	TRBV5-1	TGCGCCAGCAGCCAGGGACTAGCGGGGCCCTACAATGAGCAGTTCTTC	CASSQGLAGPYNEQFF
-	TRBJ1-2	TRBD1	TRBV7-2	TGTGCCAGCAGCGAGACAGGGGTGCGTGGCTACACCTTC	CASSETGVRGYTF
few	TRBJ1-2	TRBD1	TRBV5-4	TGTGCCAGCAGCCGGGACAGGAACTATGGCTACACCTTC	CASSRDRNYGYTF
few	TRBJ1-3	-	TRBV6-1	TGTGCCAGCAGTGAATGGGGGGCCGACTCTGGAAACACCATATATTTT	CASSEWGADSGNTIYF
-	TRBJ1-2	-	TRBV5-4	TGTGCCAGCAGCTCTGGGGGACCTTATGGCTACACCTTC	CASSSGGPYGYTF
-	TRBJ1-1	-	TRBV7-2	TGTGCCAGCAGCTTAAGGGGCCCCGGGGGGTGGACTGAAGCTTTCTTT	CASSLRGPGGWTEAFF
-	TRBJ2-1	TRBD2	TRBV11-3	TGTGCCAGCAGCGTTGGTGGGGGAGGGTACAATGAGCAGTTCTTC	CASSVGGGGYNEQFF
-	TRBJ2-3	TRBD2	TRBV5-1	TGCGCCAGCAGCTTATTACTAGCGGGTACAGATACGCAGTATTTT	CASSLLLAGTDTQYF
-	TRBJ2-1	TRBD1	TRBV10-2	TGCGCCAGCAGTTTTCGACAGGGGAATGAGCAGTTCTTC	CASSFRQGNEQFF
-	TRBJ1-5	TRBD1	TRBV30	TGTGCCTGGAGTCCTAACAGGGGGCAACAGCCCCAGCATTTT	CAWSPNRGQQPQHF
-	TRBJ2-3	-	TRBV11-2	TGTGCCAGCTCCAGGAACACAGATACGCAGTATTTT	CASSRNTDTQYF
few	TRBJ1-6	-	TRBV11-2	TGTGCCAGCAGCACGACTGAGAATTCACCCCTCCACTTT	CASSTTENSPLHF
-	TRBJ1-2	-	TRBV19	TGTGCCACCGAGACGGAGAACTATGGCTACACCTTC	CATETENYGYTF
-	TRBJ1-5	-	TRBV19	TGTGCCACACGTATTCCGGGACCGAGCAATCAGCCCCAGCATTTT	CATRIPGPSNQPQHF
-	TRBJ2-3	-	TRBV5-1	TGCGCCAGCAGCCCGGACAACCTCGGCACAGATACGCAGTATTTT	CASSPDNLGTDTQYF
once	TRBJ1-1	-	TRBV24-1	TGTGCCACCAGTGATTTTGAACTGCCGAACACTGAAGCTTTCTTT	CATSDFELPNTEAFF
-	TRBJ1-1	-	TRBV7-9	TGTGCCAGCAGACCAGGGACCACTGAAGCTTTCTTT	CASRPGTTEAFF
-	TRBJ2-1	-	TRBV29-1	TGCAGCGTTCGAACTACAGGGAACGAGCAGTTCTTC	CSVRTTGNEQFF
-	TRBJ1-2	-	TRBV6-1	TGTGCCAGCAGTGAAGCGATGGGGGAGACTAACTATGGCTACACCTTC	CASSEAMGETNYGYTF
-	TRBJ1-5	TRBD1	TRBV19	TGTGCCAGTAGTATCCCCGATTCGGGACAGGGGATTTCCCAGCATTTT	CASSIPDSGQGISQHF
-	TRBJ2-7	-	TRBV5-1	TGCGCCAGCAGCTTGGGCGGGGGCAGCGAGCAGTACTTC	CASSLGGGSEQYF
few	TRBJ2-7	TRBD2	TRBV19	TGTGCCAGTAGTTTTACTAGCGGGGGCTACGAGCAGTACTTC	CASSFTSGGYEQYF
-	TRBJ2-5	-	TRBV4-2	TGTGCCAGCAGCCAAGGAATGGTAGGGCCCCTGCAGGAGACCCAGTACTTC	CASSQGMVGPLQETQYF
-	TRBJ2-1	TRBD1	TRBV24-1	TGTGCCACCAGTGATCTAAAGGGACAGGGGTACAATGAGCAGTTCTTC	CATSDLKGQGYNEQFF
-	TRBJ2-7	-	TRBV5-1	TGCGCCAGCAGCTTGACTGGTAACGAGCAGTACTTC	CASSLTGNEQYF
once	TRBJ2-3	-	TRBV19	TGTGCCAGTAGTATCGGGCTGGCAGATACGCAGTATTTT	CASSIGLADTQYF
-	TRBJ2-5	-	TRBV18	TGTGCCAGCTCACCACGTCCCAGCCAAGAGACCCAGTACTTC	CASSPRPSQETQYF
-	TRBJ1-5	-	TRBV5-6	TGTGCCAGCAGCTTTTACAGATTTGGAGGGGATCAGCCCCAGCATTTT	CASSFYRFGGDQPQHF
few	TRBJ1-1	-	TRBV5-1	TGCGCCAGCAGCGCCATGGACACCACTGAAGCTTTCTTT	CASSAMDTTEAFF
-	TRBJ2-1	TRBD2	TRBV28	TGTGCCAGCAGTTTAACTAGCGGGGGTCGCAATGAGCAGTTCTTC	CASSLTSGGRNEQFF
-	TRBJ1-3	-	TRBV19	TGTGCCAGTAGTATGGGACATCGAGGGAACACCATATATTTT	CASSMGHRGNTIYF
-	TRBJ1-1	-	TRBV18	TGTGCCAGCTCACCACTACGGGGAAGTAACACTGAAGCTTTCTTT	CASSPLRGSNTEAFF
-	TRBJ2-7	-	TRBV11-2	TGTGCCAGCAGCTTGGTTCTGTTGGGGAGGAGGCACGAGCAGTACTTC	CASSLVLLGRRHEQYF
-	TRBJ2-1	TRBD2	TRBV19	TGTGCCAGTAGTACTCGACGGACTAGCGGGAGTAATGAGCAGTTCTTC	CASSTRRTSGSNEQFF
few	TRBJ1-5	TRBD1	TRBV6-4	TGTGCCAGCAGTGACACGAGTCACAGGGGGCTAGGCAATCAGCCCCAGCATTTT	CASSDTSHRGLGNQPQHF
few	TRBJ1-1	-	TRBV5-1	TGCGCCAGCAGCAAAGTATCGGGCTCGGAAACTGAAGCTTTCTTT	CASSKVSGSETEAFF
-	TRBJ1-1	-	TRBV3-1/TRBV3-2	TGTGCCAGCAGCCCCGGGGCAGGGATTGAAGCTTTCTTT	CASSPGAGIEAFF
-	TRBJ1-1	-	TRBV10-3	TGTGCCATCAGTGGGATTAGGGGGAACACTGAAGCTTTCTTT	CAISGIRGNTEAFF
-	TRBJ1-3	-	TRBV5-5	TGTGCCAGCAGCTTGGGTCAGATCTCTGGAAACACCATATATTTT	CASSLGQISGNTIYF
-	TRBJ1-4	TRBD1	TRBV7-2	TGTGCCAGCAGCCCCCGGACAGGGATGAATGAAAAACTGTTTTTT	CASSPRTGMNEKLFF
-	TRBJ1-6	TRBD1	TRBV5-6	TGTGCCAGCAGCTTGGGCAGGGGGACCTATAATTCACCCCTCCACTTT	CASSLGRGTYNSPLHF
-	TRBJ2-7	-	TRBV7-8	TGTGCCAGCAGCCTCTGGGCAACCCACGGCGAGCAGTACTTC	CASSLWATHGEQYF
-	TRBJ1-1	-	TRBV4-1	TGCGCCAGCAGCCAACCCGGGGTCGCTCTGAACACTGAAGCTTTCTTT	CASSQPGVALNTEAFF
-	TRBJ1-1	-	TRBV18	TGTGCCAGCTCACTAAGTACACGAACGAACACTGAAGCTTTCTTT	CASSLSTRTNTEAFF
-	TRBJ1-3	-	TRBV5-4	TGTGCCAGCAGCTTGGGGGGCTCTGGAAACACCATATATTTT	CASSLGGSGNTIYF
-	TRBJ2-7	-	TRBV28	TGTGCCAGCAGTTTGGGGGGCGACTACGAGCAGTACTTC	CASSLGGDYEQYF